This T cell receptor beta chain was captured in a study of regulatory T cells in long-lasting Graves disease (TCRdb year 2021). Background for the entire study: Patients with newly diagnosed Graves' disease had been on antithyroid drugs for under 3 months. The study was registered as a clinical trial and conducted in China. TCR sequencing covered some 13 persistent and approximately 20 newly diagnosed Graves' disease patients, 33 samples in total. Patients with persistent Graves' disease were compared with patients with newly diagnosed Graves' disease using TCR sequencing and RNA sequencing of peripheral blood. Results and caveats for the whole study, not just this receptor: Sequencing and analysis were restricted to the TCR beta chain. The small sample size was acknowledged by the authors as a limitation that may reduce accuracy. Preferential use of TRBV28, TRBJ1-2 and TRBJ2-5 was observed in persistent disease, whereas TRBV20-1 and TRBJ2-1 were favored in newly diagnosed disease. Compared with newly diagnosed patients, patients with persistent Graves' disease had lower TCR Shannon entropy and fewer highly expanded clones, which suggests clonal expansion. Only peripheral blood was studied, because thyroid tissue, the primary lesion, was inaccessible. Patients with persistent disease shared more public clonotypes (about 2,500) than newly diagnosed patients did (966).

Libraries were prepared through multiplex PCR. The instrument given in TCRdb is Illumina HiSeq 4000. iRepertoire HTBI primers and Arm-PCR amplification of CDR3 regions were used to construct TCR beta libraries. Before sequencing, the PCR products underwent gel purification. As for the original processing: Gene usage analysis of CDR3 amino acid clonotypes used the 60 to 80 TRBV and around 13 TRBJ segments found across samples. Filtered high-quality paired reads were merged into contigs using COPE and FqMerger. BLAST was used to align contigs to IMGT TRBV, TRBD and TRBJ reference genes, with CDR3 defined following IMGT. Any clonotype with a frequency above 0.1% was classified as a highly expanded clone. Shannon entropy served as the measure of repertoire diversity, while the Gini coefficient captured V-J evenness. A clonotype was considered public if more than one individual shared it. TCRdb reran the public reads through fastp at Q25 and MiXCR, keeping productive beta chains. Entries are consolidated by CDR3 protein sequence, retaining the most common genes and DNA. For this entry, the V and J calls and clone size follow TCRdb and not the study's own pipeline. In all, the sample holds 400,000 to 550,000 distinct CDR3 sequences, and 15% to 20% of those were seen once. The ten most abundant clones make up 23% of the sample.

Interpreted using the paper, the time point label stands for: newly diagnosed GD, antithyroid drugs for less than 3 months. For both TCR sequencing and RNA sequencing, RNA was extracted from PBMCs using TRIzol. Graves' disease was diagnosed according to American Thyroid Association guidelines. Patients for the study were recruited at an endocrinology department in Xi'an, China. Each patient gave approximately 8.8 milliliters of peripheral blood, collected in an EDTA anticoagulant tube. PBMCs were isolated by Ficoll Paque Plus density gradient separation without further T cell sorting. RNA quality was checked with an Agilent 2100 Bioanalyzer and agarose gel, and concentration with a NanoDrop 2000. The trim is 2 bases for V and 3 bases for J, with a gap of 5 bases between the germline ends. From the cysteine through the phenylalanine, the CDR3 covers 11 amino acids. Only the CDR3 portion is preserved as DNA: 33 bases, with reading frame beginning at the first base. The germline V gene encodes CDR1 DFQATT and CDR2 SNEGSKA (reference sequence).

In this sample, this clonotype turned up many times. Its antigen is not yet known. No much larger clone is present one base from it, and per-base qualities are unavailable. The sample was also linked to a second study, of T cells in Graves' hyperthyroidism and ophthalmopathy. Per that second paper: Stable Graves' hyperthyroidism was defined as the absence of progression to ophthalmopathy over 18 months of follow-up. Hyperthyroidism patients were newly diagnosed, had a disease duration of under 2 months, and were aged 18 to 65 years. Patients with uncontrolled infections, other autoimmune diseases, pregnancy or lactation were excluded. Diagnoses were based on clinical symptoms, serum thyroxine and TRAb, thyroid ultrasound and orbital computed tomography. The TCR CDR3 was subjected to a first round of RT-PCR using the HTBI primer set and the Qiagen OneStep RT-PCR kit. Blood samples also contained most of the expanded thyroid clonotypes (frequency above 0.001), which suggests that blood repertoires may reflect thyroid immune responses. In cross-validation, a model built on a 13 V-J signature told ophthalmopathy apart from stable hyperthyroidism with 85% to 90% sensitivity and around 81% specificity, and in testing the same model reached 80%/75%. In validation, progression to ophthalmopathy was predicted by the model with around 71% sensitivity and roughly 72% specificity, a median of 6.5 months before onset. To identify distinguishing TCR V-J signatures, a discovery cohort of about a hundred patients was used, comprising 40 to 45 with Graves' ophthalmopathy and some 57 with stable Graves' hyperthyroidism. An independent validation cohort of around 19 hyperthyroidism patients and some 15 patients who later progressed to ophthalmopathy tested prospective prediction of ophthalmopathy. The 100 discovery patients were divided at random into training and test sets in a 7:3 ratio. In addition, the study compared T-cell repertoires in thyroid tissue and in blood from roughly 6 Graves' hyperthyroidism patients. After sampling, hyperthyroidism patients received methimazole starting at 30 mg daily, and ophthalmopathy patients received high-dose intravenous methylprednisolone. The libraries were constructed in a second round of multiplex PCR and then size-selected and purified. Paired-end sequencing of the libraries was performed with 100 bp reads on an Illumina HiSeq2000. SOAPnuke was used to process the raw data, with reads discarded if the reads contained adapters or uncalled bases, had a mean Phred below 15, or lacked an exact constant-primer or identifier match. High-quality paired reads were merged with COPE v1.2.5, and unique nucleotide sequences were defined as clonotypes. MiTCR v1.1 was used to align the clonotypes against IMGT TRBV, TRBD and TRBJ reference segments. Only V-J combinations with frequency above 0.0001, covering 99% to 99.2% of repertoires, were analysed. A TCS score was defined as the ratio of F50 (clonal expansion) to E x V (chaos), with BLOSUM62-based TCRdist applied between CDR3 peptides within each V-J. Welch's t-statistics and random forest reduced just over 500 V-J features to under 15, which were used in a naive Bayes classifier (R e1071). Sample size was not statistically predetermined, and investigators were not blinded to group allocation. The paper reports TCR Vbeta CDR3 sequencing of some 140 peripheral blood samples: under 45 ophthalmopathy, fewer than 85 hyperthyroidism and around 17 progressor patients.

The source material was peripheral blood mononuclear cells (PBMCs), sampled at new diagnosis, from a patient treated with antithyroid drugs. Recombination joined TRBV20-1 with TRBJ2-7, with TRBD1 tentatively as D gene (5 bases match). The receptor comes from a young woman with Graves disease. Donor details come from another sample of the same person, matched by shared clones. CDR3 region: CSARRGYEQYF. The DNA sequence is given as TGCAGTGCTAGAAGGGGCTACGAGCAGTACTTC.